This TCR beta chain was sequenced in a study of T cell responses to AZD1222 COVID-19 vaccine. Study results and caveats: Clonal diversity was possibly underestimated; the donors were predominantly white British and more often female.

The method was immunoSEQ multiplex PCR; TCRdb's version includes in-frame clones alone and lacks a portion of them. The sample yields around 150,000 clones, approximately 89% seen once. With respect to this clone: The antigen remains unidentified.

The sequencing used peripheral blood, collected on day 0 of AZD1222 vaccination. The sequence was obtained from an adult in good health.

In nucleotides, the CDR3 is TGTGCCAGCAGCCCGACGGGACAAAGACACGGCACTGAAGCTTTCTTT. Residues: CASSPTGQRHGTEAFF. The rearrangement uses TRBV7-8 and TRBJ1-1; the D gene is possibly TRBD1 (6 bases). Germline CDR1 and CDR2: SGHVS and FQNEAQ. V lost 5 bases, J lost 4 bases, and 20 bases lay in between. The CDR3 sequence is 16 residues long.